This TCR beta chain was sequenced for a study of blood T cell repertoires in COVID-19. At the level of the study: Samples taken during acute and convalescent COVID-19 were collected in the United States, Italy and Spain.

This clone came up once. The method was immunoSEQ multiplex PCR; TCRdb's version includes in-frame clones alone and lacks a portion of them. The sample holds under 250,000 clones, around 80% seen once. The clonotype originates from a woman aged 70-85 years with acute or convalescent COVID-19. The sequencing input was peripheral blood.

CDR3 in DNA: TGCGCCAGCAGTGAAAGACAGGGGGCCTACGAGCAGTACTTC. It yields the protein CASSERQGAYEQYF. The rearrangement uses TRBV5-1 and TRBJ2-7; 9 bases are a match to TRBD1. CDR3 length equals 14 residues. The germline gives CDR1 SGHRS, CDR2 YFSETQ. The junction had 5 bases not matched to a gene; V was cut back by 5 bases and J by 2 bases.